What follows describes a single T cell receptor beta chain. Its antigen is undetermined. The length of the CDR3 is 15 residues. Trimming at V came to 0 bases and at J to 4 bases, leaving 5 bases not matched to a gene. Germline V gene lookup returns CDR1 SGHTA and CDR2 FQGTGA. Researchers ran the PCR with 60 Vbeta and 13 Jbeta primers. The assay was immunoSEQ multiplex PCR, and TCRdb's table has in-frame clones only and misses some. This sample's table reports around 140,000 clones. The data stem from a study of cytomegalovirus exposure and HLA in healthy donors. Study-wide results and caveats: When analyzed later, a missense DCLRE1C variant was found to be linked to TCR beta V- and J-gene trimming. A later analysis showed that HLA-associated TCR beta chains had undergone more clonal expansion than equally common others.

The material sequenced was PBMCs. The clonotype was recovered from a woman in her forties in good health and CMV-seronegative. The chain links TRBV7-3 to TRBJ1-2, with TRBD1 identical over 7 bases. The CDR3 protein is CASSLTGRQGYGYTF. The CDR3 nucleotides read TGTGCCAGCAGCTTAACAGGGAGACAGGGCTATGGCTACACCTTC.